Sequencing of this TCR beta chain was carried out in a study of OX40 agonist ivuxolimab in advanced cancers. Study-level background: Ivuxolimab was a fully human IgG2 agonistic monoclonal antibody targeting the costimulatory receptor OX40 (CD134). Prior anti-PD-1, anti-PD-L1 or anti-CTLA-4 therapy was permitted, and checkpoint inhibitors had been received by around 39% of dose-escalation patients. In the dose-escalation cohort, 70% to 85% of patients were male, and the mean age was roughly 56 years with a range of about 23 to 79. Partial responses occurred in three dose-escalation patients, of whom one had hepatocellular carcinoma and two had cutaneous melanoma. Peripheral TCRbeta sequencing was intended to test whether TCR sequence diversity was altered and clonal T-cell expansion was caused by ivuxolimab. The monotherapy dose-escalation portion (N ≈ 56 patients) of the phase I ivuxolimab trial is reported in the paper. Intravenous ivuxolimab was administered to patients every 2 weeks at six dose levels: 0.01, 0.1, 0.3, 1.5, 3 and 10 mg/kg. Among the 50 to 55 dose-escalation patients, around 19 had hepatocellular carcinoma, around 15 melanoma, 9 renal cell carcinoma and 9 head and neck cancer. General findings and caveats noted by the study authors: In the 0.1-3.0 mg/kg groups, partial responders were among the patients with the lowest normalized peripheral clonal expansion, particularly in CD8+ T cells. After ivuxolimab, CD8+ T cells had more expanded clones than CD4+ T cells on average. Low levels of normalized T-cell clonal expansion were also seen in some nonresponding patients. The antigen specificity of the clonally expanded peripheral T cells was not determined. At doses from 0.1 to 3.0 mg/kg, clonal expansion was seen in both CD4+ and CD8+ blood T cells between baseline and week 6.

Details on this clone: Its antigen is currently not known. It has no much larger one-base neighbor in the sample; base qualities were not kept.

The CDR3 sequence holds 14 residues, the cysteine and phenylalanine included. Only the CDR3 DNA is retained, 42 bases long and in frame from the first base. The germline V gene supplies CDR1 SGDLS and CDR2 YYNGEE. V drops 1 base and J drops 1 base, leaving 9 bases in between. The trial excluded patients who had a history of autoimmune disease or were on systemic immunosuppression. In every dose cohort, peripheral blood was drawn for TCR sequencing at baseline, cycle 4 day 1, and cycle 7 day 1. The samples were taken from a phase I, first-in-human, multicenter, open-label dose-escalation trial of ivuxolimab. The trial enrolled adults with locally advanced or metastatic head and neck squamous cell, hepatocellular, melanoma or renal cell carcinoma. Before TCR sequencing, CD4+ T cells and CD8+ T cells from peripheral blood were sorted into separate populations. Genomic DNA was isolated from the sorted cells so that the TCRbeta CDR3 region could be sequenced. The immunoSEQ Assay was used to sequence the TCRbeta CDR3 regions. TCRdb took over this immuneACCESS table, retaining in-frame rearrangements with V and J assigned. Such tables are incomplete; in checked studies, under half of the missing clones stem from an unresolved V gene, and the remainder is unexplained. The table for this sample lists fewer than 50,000 clones; less than 95% of them were counted only once. Approximately 14% of the sample is held by the ten biggest clonotypes.

This chain joins TRBV9 to TRBJ2-7; the D gene is unclear. Sequenced material: CD4+ or CD8+ T cells sorted from blood, taken in a trial of the OX40 agonist ivuxolimab. This TCR was recovered from an adult with an advanced solid tumor such as melanoma, head and neck, liver or kidney cancer. The CDR3 region reads CASSVTDFSYEQYF. The DNA sequence is as follows: TGTGCCAGCAGCGTAACGGATTTTTCCTACGAGCAGTACTTC. Extended through the reference TRBV9 and TRBJ2-7 proteins, this CDR3 yields the full variable domain: DSGVTQTPKHLITATGQRVTLRCSPRSGDLSVYWYQQSLDQGLQFLIQYYNGEERAKGNILERFSAQQFPDLHSELNLSSLELGDSALYFCASSVTDFSYEQYFGPGTRLTVT.